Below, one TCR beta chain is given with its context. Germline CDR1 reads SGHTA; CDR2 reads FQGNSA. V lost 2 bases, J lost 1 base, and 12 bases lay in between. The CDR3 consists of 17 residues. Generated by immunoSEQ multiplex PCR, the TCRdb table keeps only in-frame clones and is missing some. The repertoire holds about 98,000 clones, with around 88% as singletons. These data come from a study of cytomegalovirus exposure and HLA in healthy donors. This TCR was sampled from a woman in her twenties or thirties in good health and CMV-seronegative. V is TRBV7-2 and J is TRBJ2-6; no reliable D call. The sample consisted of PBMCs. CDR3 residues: CASSLFGFGSGANVLTF. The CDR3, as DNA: TGTGCCAGCAGCTTATTCGGGTTCGGGTCTGGGGCCAACGTCCTGACTTTC.